Detailed here is one TCR beta chain. Its specificity is unknown. Following a re-call of the 5' RACE reads, TCRdb has one entry per CDR3 protein and lacks DNA. The sample has approximately 420,000 distinct CDR3 sequences; the top ten hold 2.4%. The sample belongs to a study of monozygotic twins with inflammatory bowel disease. General observations from the study: Perhaps reflecting limited power, concordant and discordant twins did not differ in repertoire similarity. Especially with disease activity, IBD patients shared fewer clonotypes with others than healthy twins did.

The CDR3 spans 14 residues. The V gene's germline CDR1 is WSHSY and CDR2 SAAADI. The rearrangement joins TRBV10-2 to TRBJ1-6; the TCRdb call, TRBD1, lacks DNA for checking. The sequencing input was blood. The clonotype comes from a human donor with ulcerative colitis or Crohn's disease, or a healthy co-twin of an affected twin (not recorded which). This chain's CDR3 is CATRFREAGSPLHF.